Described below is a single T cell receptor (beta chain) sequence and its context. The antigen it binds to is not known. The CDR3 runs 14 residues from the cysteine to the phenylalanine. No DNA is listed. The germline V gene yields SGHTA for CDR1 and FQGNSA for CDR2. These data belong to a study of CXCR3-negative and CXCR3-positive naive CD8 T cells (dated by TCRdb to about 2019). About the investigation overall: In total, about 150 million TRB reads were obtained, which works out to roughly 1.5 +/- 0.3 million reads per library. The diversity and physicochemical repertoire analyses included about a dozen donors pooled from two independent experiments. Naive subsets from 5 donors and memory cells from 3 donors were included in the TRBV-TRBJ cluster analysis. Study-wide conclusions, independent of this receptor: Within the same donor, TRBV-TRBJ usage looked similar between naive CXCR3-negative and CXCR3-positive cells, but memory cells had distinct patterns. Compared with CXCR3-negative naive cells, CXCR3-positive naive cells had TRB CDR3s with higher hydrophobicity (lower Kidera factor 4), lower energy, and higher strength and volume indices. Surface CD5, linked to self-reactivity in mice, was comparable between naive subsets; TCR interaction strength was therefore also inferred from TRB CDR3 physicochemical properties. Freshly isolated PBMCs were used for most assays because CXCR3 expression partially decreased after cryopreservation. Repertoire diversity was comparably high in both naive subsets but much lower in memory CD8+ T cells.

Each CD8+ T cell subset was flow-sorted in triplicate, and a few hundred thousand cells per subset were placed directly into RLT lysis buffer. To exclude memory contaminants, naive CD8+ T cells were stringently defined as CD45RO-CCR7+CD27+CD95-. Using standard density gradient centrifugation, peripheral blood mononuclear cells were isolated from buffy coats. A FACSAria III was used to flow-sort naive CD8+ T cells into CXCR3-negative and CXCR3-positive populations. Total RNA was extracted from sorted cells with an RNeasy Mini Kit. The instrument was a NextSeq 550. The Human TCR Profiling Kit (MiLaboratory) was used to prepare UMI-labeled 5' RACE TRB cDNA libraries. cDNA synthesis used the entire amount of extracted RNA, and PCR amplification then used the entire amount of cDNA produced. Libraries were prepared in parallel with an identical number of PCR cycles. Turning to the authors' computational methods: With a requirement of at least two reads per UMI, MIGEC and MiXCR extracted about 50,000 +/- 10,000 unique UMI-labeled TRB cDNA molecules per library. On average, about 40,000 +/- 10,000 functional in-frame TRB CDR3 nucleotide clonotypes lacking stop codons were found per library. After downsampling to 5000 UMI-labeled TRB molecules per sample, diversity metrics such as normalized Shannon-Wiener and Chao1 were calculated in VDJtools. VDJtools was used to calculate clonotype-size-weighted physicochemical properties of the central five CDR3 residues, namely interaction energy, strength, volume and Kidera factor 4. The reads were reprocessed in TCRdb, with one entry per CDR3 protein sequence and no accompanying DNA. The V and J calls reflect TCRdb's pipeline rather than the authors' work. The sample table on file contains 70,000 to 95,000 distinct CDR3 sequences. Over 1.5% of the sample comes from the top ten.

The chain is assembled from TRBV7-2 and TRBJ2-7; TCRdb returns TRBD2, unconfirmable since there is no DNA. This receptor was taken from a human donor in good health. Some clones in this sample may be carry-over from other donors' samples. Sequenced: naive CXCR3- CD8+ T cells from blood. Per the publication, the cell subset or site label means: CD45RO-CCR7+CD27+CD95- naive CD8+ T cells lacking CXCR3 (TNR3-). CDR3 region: CASSPGARAYEQYF.